This is a list of T cell receptor beta chains from one sample in a study of blood T cells in healthy people across ages. Each CDR3 protein gets one entry after TCRdb re-called the 5' RACE reads with MiXCR. The table lists 1.5 million or so distinct CDR3 sequences, roughly 40% of them singletons. The sequencing sample was made of blood. These TCRs come from a woman younger than 30 in good health. Each CDR3 is given without its conserved first and last residue. Fields, in order: V gene, CDR3 protein.

v_call: TRBV5-1
cdr3_aa: ASSLVYLHDEQY

v_call: TRBV14
cdr3_aa: ASSLGTPAKNIQY

v_call: TRBV7-2
cdr3_aa: ASSSITGGEESGYT

v_call: TRBV20-1
cdr3_aa: SARAPNSPLH

v_call: TRBV5-1
cdr3_aa: ASSLAGGAANTEAF

v_call: TRBV13
cdr3_aa: ASSRPSGRANEQF

v_call: TRBV25-1
cdr3_aa: ATSMGRGKDTQY

v_call: TRBV9
cdr3_aa: ASSERQGGWGNYGYT

v_call: TRBV27
cdr3_aa: ASMTGPCQETQY

v_call: TRBV27
cdr3_aa: ASSLSGLAEF

v_call: TRBV4-1
cdr3_aa: ASSQRQEETQY

v_call: TRBV6-1
cdr3_aa: ASSVVATEAF

v_call: TRBV11-2
cdr3_aa: ASSPGQPEGYEQY

v_call: TRBV4-1
cdr3_aa: ASSQLGSGTYNEQF

v_call: TRBV20-1
cdr3_aa: SATRAAAASSGYEQY

v_call: TRBV24-1
cdr3_aa: ATSDPPGTEEGKETQY

v_call: TRBV10-3
cdr3_aa: AISESPGSKANTGELF

v_call: TRBV7-2
cdr3_aa: ASSKQGMDTEAF

v_call: TRBV12-3/TRBV12-4
cdr3_aa: ASSKTSGRIHEQY

v_call: TRBV5-5
cdr3_aa: ASSLVAGGMETQY

v_call: TRBV18
cdr3_aa: ASSPNTGLRETQY

v_call: TRBV10-3
cdr3_aa: ASREGNQETQY

v_call: TRBV13
cdr3_aa: ASSSGTSGRNNEQF

v_call: TRBV20-1
cdr3_aa: SSIPQGTNEKLF

v_call: TRBV7-3
cdr3_aa: ASSLRGLDNEQF

v_call: TRBV7-2
cdr3_aa: ASSPTGTTKNIRY

v_call: TRBV20-1
cdr3_aa: SASDPSTGRTDTQY

v_call: TRBV20-1
cdr3_aa: SAREGGFSGNTIY

v_call: TRBV4-2
cdr3_aa: ASSQGASGSYNEQF

v_call: TRBV20-1
cdr3_aa: SARGTSVTEQF

v_call: TRBV12-3/TRBV12-4
cdr3_aa: ASSFSTGGDEQY

v_call: TRBV7-9
cdr3_aa: ASSFDRGLGTEAF

v_call: TRBV3-1
cdr3_aa: ASSPGAGGLYEQY

v_call: TRBV9
cdr3_aa: ASSVGLLNTEAF

v_call: TRBV2
cdr3_aa: ASSARLEGKLF

v_call: TRBV18
cdr3_aa: ASSPQRLAGNEQF

v_call: TRBV6-5
cdr3_aa: ASSYISPSRRADTGELF

v_call: TRBV2
cdr3_aa: ASSRTGVGEQY

v_call: TRBV7-2
cdr3_aa: ASSVAGVGEQF

v_call: TRBV6-6
cdr3_aa: ASSQTSGYT

v_call: TRBV10-3
cdr3_aa: AINYGQGYEQY

v_call: TRBV10-2
cdr3_aa: ASSDNLDRNNEQF

v_call: TRBV29-1
cdr3_aa: SALRPRLVQETQY

v_call: TRBV29-1
cdr3_aa: SVWGYNEQY

v_call: TRBV3-1
cdr3_aa: ASSTRGAGSSYEQY

v_call: TRBV12-3/TRBV12-4
cdr3_aa: ASSVTGTATNGYT

v_call: TRBV11-1
cdr3_aa: ASSRRDYQETQY

v_call: TRBV6-1
cdr3_aa: ASRELGSDSPLH

v_call: TRBV4-1
cdr3_aa: ASSPLSGGAGDTQY

v_call: TRBV9
cdr3_aa: ASSVGVGGDHGYT

v_call: TRBV6-6
cdr3_aa: ASSPEVVIQGYT

v_call: TRBV6-1
cdr3_aa: ASGQGDYGYT

v_call: TRBV6-2/TRBV6-3
cdr3_aa: ASSTGLAGGSTDTQY